This record looks at one T cell receptor beta chain sequence and its context. No antigen is known for it. The data were obtained in a study of cytomegalovirus exposure and HLA in healthy donors. Study outcomes and limitations: In an earlier analysis, productive rearrangement rates for most beta V segments clustered near 87% or 30%.

The CDR3 totals 13 residues. Looked up from germline, CDR1 is LNHDA and CDR2 is SQIVND (reference sequence). Unmatched junction bases numbered 2, after V lost 7 bases and J lost 0 bases. The PCR made use of 60 Vbeta and 13 Jbeta primers. Clones were read by immunoSEQ multiplex PCR, and TCRdb kept only the in-frame ones, dropping some. The sample contains over 150,000 clones, roughly three quarters of which appear only once. The sequencing sample was made of PBMCs. The sequence derives from a male donor in good health and CMV-seropositive. The chain uses TRBV19 and TRBJ2-5; 7 nucleotides align to TRBD2. The CDR3 DNA reads TGTGCCAGTACAGCGGGACACCAAGAGACCCAGTACTTC. This sequence encodes CASTAGHQETQYF. Together with reference TRBV19 and TRBJ2-5, the CDR3 gives the full variable domain: DGGITQSPKYLFRKEGQNVTLSCEQNLNHDAMYWYRQDPGQGLRLIYYSQIVNDFQKGDIAEGYSVSREKKESFPLTVTSAQKNPTAFYLCASTAGHQETQYFGPGTRLLVL.